These T cell receptor beta chains were read from a single sample in a study of blood T cell repertoires in COVID-19. Clones were sequenced by immunoSEQ multiplex PCR, and TCRdb holds only the in-frame ones, with some missing. The table shows hundreds of thousands of clones, with around 88% occurring only once. What was sequenced was PBMCs or T cells enriched from blood (not recorded which). The receptors stem from a woman between 40 and 50 years old with acute COVID-19. Each CDR3 is given with its conserved first and last residue.

v_call cdr3_aa
TRBV10-2 CASSPGTGGIYEQYF
TRBV5-5 CASSLRTGLSGANVLTF
TRBV12-3/TRBV12-4 CASSLGQGILYTF
TRBV19 CASSNEESSYNSPLHF
TRBV6-5 CASKLAESYNEQFF
TRBV24-1 CAISGQSIGGDSPLHF
TRBV29-1 CSGGTVDGYTF
TRBV9 CASSVGPGHQTVSETQYF
TRBV5-1 CASSLGGGQPQHF
TRBV19 CASSPGLEAYEQYF
TRBV9 CASSVAPGQGDEQYF
TRBV12-5 CASGGTGNTEAFF
TRBV29-1 CSVGPGGTDTQYF
TRBV7-8 CASSPGLAGGLSTDTQYF
TRBV27 CASSSNSGANVLTF
TRBV27 CASSGQGPYEQYF
TRBV9 CASSVAGNYEAFF
TRBV7-2 CASSLYQGQPQHF
TRBV11-3 CASNTRQNEQFF
TRBV6-1 CASSDVTGGSNQPQHF
TRBV11-2 CASSVGLTLDEQFF
TRBV24-1 CATSAGTGPRYTF
TRBV5-6 CASSVQGGYNEQFF
TRBV9 CASSSLSGRALGHYNEQFF
TRBV9 CASSSGTGAYEQYF
TRBV6-4 CASSPTGEGNTEAFF
TRBV9 CASSVLAVAYNEQFF
TRBV6-5 CASSYLGVSVGELFF
TRBV16 CASSRPNSGTDTQYF
TRBV25-1 CASSGHEQFF
TRBV19 CASTLAPNTGELFF
TRBV5-5 CASSLSEGPGGTTEAFF
TRBV6-6 CASSPIAGGVGTDTQYF
TRBV7-7 CASSHGVGREETQYF
TRBV15 CATSWGAGGLQAFF
TRBV20-1 CSVYRNEKLFF
TRBV11-3 CASSWDRANEQYF
TRBV4-2 CASSREGGDYGYTF
TRBV7-6 CASSLPIRRTSGRSDTQYF
TRBV7-9 CASGTGTTNEKLFF
TRBV6-6 CASSTGQGDRGAFF
TRBV7-8 CASSLGLAGGVNEQFF
TRBV19 CASKRQGDTGELFF
TRBV5-1 CASSQRTSGSTEQYF
TRBV5-1 CASSRGTGGYNEQFF
TRBV6-1 CASSEGRELDGYTF